This T cell receptor beta chain was captured by sequencing in a study of graft-versus-host responses after intestinal transplantation. TCRdb keeps only in-frame clones here, not all; method: immunoSEQ multiplex PCR. The table lists around 8,800 clones, around a quarter of them singletons. Trimming cost V 6 bases and J 1 base, with 15 bases left between them. This CDR3 spans 15 amino acids. Germline V gives CDR1 MNHNS, CDR2 SASEGT. The table lists this clone with a few counts. The researchers put around 200,000 CFSE-labeled responder cells into plates with around 200,000 irradiated, violet-dye-labeled stimulator cells.

The chain carries TRBV6-1 and TRBJ1-1; D possibly corresponds to TRBD1 (6 bases). The source is a human patient who was an organ donor for intestinal transplantation. The sample here was alloreactive CD8+ T cells from a mixed lymphocyte reaction culture, taken before transplantation. Subset indicated: CFSE-low proliferating T cells sorted from roughly six-day pre-transplant mixed lymphocyte reaction (GvH or HvG direction). CDR3 bases: TGTGCCAGCAGCATAGGGGGGGGTCCGAACACTGAAGCTTTCTTT. Translating it yields CASSIGGGPNTEAFF.